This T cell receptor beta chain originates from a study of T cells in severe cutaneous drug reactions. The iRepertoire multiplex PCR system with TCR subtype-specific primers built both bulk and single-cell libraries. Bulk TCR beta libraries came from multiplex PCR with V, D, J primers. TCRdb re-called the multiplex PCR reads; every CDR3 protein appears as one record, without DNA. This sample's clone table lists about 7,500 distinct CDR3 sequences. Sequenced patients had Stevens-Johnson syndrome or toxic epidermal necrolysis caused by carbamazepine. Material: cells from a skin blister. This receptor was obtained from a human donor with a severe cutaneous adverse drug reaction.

The CDR3 spells CSVLGQETQYF. The chain links TRBV29-1 to TRBJ2-5. The V gene's germline CDR1 is SQVTM and CDR2 ANQGSEA. CDR3 length: 11 amino acids.